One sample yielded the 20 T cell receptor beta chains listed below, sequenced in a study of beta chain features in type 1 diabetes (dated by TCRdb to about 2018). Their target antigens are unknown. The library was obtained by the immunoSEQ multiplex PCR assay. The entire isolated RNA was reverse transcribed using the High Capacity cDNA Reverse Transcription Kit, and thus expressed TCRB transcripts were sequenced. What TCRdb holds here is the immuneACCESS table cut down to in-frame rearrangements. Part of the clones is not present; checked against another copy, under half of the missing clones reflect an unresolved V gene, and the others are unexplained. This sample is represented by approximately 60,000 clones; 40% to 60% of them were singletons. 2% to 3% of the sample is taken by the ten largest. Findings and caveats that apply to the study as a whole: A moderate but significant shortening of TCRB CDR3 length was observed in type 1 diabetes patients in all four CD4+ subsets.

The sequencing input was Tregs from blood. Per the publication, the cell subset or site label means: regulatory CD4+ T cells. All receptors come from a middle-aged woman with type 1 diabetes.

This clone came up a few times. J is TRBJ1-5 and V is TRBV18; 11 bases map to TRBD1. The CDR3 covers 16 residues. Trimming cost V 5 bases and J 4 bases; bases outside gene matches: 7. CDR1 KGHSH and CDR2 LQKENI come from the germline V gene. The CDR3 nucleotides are TGTGCCAGCTCATCCGGGACAGGGGGGACGAATCAGCCCCAGCATTTT. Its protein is CASSSGTGGTNQPQHF.

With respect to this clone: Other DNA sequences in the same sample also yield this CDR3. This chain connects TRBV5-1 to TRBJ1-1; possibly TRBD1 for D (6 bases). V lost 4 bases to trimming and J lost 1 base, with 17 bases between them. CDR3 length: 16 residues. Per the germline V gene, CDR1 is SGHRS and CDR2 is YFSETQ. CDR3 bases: TGCGCCAGCAGCCTGGGGGCATACAATAGGAACACTGAAGCTTTCTTT. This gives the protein CASSLGAYNRNTEAFF.

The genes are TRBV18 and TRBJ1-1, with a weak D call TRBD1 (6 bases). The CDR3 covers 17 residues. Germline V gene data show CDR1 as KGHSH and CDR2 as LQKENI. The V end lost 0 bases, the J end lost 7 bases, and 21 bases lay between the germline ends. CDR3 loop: CASSPPVRGAQISEAFF. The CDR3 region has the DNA TGTGCCAGCTCACCACCGGTGCGGGGGGCGCAAATAAGTGAAGCTTTCTTT. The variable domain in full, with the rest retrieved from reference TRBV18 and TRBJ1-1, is NAGVMQNPRHLVRRRGQEARLRCSPMKGHSHVYWYRQLPEEGLKFMVYLQKENIIDESGMPKERFSAEFPKEGPSILRIQQVVRGDSAAYFCASSPPVRGAQISEAFFGQGTRLTVV.

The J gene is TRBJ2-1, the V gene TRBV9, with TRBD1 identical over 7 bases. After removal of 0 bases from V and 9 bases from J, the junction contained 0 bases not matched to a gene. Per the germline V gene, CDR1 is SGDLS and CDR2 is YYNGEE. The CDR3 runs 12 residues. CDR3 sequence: CASSVGDSEQFF. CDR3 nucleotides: TGTGCCAGCAGCGTAGGGGACAGTGAGCAGTTCTTC.

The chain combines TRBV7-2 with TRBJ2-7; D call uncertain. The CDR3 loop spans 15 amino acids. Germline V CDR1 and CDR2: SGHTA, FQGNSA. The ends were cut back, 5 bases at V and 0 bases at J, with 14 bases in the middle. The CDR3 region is CASSPGGSRSYEQYF. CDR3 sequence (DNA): TGTGCCAGCAGCCCCGGCGGCTCTCGCTCCTACGAGCAGTACTTC.

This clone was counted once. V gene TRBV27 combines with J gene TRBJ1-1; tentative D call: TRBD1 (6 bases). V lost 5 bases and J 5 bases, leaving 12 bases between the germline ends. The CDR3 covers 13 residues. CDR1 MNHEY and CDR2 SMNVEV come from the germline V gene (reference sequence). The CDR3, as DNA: TGTGCCAGCAGTCCAGGGGTTAGGACTGAAGCTTTCTTT. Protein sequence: CASSPGVRTEAFF.

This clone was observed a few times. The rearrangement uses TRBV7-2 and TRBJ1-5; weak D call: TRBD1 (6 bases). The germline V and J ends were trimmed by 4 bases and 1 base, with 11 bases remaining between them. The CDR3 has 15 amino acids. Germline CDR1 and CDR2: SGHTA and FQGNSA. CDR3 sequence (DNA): TGTGCCAGCAGCTCACAGGGTAGCAGCAATCAGCCCCAGCATTTT. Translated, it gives CASSSQGSSNQPQHF.

The CDR3 bases are TGTGCCAGCAAAAGAGGTACTTACAATGAGCAGTTCTTC. Its translation is CASKRGTYNEQFF. The V call is TRBV6-5, the J call TRBJ2-1; D gene unclear. Germline-derived CDR1 and CDR2 are MNHEY and SVGAGI. V was cut by 7 bases and J by 4 bases, with 11 bases left in between. This CDR3 has 13 residues.

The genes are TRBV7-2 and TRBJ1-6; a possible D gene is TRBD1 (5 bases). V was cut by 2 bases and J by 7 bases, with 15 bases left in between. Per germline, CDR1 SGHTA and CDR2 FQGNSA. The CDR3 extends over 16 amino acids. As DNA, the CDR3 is TGTGCCAGCAGCTTATATGGTCGGGGGGGAAATTCACCCCTCCACTTT. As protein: CASSLYGRGGNSPLHF.

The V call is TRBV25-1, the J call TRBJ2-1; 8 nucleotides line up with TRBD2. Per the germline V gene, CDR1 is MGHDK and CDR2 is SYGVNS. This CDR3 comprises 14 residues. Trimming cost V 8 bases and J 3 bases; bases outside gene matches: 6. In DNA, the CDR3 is TGTGCCAGCTCCGAGCGGGGGCGCTACAATGAGCAGTTCTTC. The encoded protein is CASSERGRYNEQFF. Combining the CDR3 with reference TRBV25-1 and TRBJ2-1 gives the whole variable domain EADIYQTPRYLVIGTGKKITLECSQTMGHDKMYWYQQDPGMELHLIHYSYGVNSTEKGDLSSESTVSRIRTEHFPLTLESARPSHTSQYLCASSERGRYNEQFFGPGTRLTVL.

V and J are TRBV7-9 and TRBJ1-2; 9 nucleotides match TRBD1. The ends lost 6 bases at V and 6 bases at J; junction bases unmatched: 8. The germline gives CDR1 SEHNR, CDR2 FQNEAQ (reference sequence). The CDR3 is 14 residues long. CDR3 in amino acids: CASRSGQGVDGYTF. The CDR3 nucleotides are TGTGCCAGCAGGTCGGGACAGGGTGTGGATGGCTACACCTTC.

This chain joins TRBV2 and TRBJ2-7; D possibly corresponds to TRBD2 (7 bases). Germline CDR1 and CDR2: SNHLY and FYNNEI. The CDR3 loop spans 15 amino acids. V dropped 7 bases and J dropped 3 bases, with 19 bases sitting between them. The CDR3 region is CASTLRGGQNYEQYF. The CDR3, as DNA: TGTGCCAGCACCTTGAGGGGGGGACAAAACTACGAGCAGTACTTC.

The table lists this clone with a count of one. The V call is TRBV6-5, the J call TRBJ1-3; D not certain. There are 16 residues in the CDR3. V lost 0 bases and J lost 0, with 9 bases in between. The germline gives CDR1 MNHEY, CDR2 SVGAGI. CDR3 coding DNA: TGTGCCAGCAGTTACTCGAACACAGCCTCTGGAAACACCATATATTTT. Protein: CASSYSNTASGNTIYF.

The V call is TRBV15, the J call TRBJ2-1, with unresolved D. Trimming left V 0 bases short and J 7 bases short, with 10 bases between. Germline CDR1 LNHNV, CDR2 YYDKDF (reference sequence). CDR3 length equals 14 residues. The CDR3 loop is CATSRDRSANEQFF. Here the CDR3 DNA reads TGTGCCACCAGCAGAGATCGAAGCGCGAATGAGCAGTTCTTC.

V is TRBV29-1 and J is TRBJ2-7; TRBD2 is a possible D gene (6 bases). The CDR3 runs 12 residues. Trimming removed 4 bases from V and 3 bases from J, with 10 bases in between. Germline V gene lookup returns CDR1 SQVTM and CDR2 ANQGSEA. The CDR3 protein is CSVGWGDYEQYF. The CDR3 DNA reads TGCAGCGTTGGATGGGGGGACTACGAGCAGTACTTC.

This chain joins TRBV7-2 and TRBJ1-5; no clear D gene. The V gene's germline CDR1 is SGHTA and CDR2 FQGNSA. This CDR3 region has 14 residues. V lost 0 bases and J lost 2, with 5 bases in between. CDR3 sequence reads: CASSLAPGNQPQHF. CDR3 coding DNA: TGTGCCAGCAGCTTAGCGCCAGGCAATCAGCCCCAGCATTTT. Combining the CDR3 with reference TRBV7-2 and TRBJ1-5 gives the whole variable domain GAGVSQSPSNKVTEKGKDVELRCDPISGHTALYWYRQSLGQGLEFLIYFQGNSAPDKSGLPSDRFSAERTGGSVSTLTIQRTQQEDSAVYLCASSLAPGNQPQHFGDGTRLSIL.

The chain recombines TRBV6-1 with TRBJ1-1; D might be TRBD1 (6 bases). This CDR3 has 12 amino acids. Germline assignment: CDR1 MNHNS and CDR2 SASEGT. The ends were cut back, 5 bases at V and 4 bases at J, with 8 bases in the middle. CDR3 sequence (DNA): TGTGCCAGCAGTAACAGGGTCACTGAAGCTTTCTTT. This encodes CASSNRVTEAFF.

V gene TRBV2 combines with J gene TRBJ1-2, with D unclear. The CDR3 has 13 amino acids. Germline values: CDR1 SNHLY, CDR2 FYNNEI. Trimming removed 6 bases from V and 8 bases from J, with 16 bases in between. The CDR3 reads CASSAQVNEGYTF. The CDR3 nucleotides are TGTGCCAGCAGCGCTCAGGTTAATGAGGGCTACACCTTC.

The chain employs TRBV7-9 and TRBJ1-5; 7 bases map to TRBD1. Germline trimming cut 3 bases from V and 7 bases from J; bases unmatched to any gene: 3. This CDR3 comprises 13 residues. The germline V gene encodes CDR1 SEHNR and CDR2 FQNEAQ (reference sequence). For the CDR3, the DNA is TGTGCCAGCAGCTTGGGGGACAGACAGCCCCAGCATTTT. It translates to CASSLGDRQPQHF.

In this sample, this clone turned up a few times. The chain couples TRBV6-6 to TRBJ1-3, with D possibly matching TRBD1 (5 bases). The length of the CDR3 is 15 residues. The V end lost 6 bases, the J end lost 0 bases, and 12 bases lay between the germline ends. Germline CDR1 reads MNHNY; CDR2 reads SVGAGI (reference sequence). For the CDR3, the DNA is TGTGCCAGCAGCCTCAGGGCTCTCTCTGGAAACACCATATATTTT. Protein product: CASSLRALSGNTIYF.